These T cell receptor beta chains were read from a single sample in a study of Tregs in tolerant kidney transplant recipients. Generated by immunoSEQ multiplex PCR, the TCRdb table keeps only in-frame clones and is missing some. The sample has approximately 98,000 clones; 90% are singletons. The sample consisted of CD4+ T cells from blood, taken before the transplant. The source is a human donor who received a combined kidney and bone marrow transplant. The CDR3 runs from the conserved cysteine through the conserved F or W. A D gene is named only where the DNA matches it firmly. Clone size is stated in some rows and not others, as once, few, many or a class when expanded.

D gene,V gene,J gene,clone size,CDR3 protein,CDR3 DNA
.,TRBV7-2,TRBJ1-2,.,CASSLEGAGYTF,TGTGCCAGCAGCTTAGAAGGGGCAGGCTACACCTTC
TRBD2,TRBV15,TRBJ2-7,.,CATSQVGGSEQYF,TGTGCCACCAGCCAGGTGGGAGGGTCCGAGCAGTACTTC
.,TRBV6-5,TRBJ1-4,.,CASSYGLGRTNEKLFF,TGTGCCAGCAGTTATGGCCTTGGCAGGACTAATGAAAAACTGTTTTTT
.,TRBV5-1,TRBJ1-1,.,CASSLAEGRDTEAFF,TGCGCCAGCAGCCTGGCTGAAGGGAGGGACACTGAAGCTTTCTTT
.,TRBV11-2,TRBJ2-7,.,CASSLVRYYEQYF,TGTGCCAGCAGCTTAGTCCGGTACTACGAGCAGTACTTC
.,TRBV2,TRBJ1-6,.,CASSNTGKWGSPLHF,TGTGCCAGCAGTAATACAGGAAAATGGGGTTCACCCCTCCACTTT
TRBD1,TRBV29-1,TRBJ2-7,.,CSVEKRPDRGRGEQYF,TGCAGCGTGGAGAAACGGCCGGACAGGGGTAGGGGCGAGCAGTACTTC
TRBD1,TRBV7-9,TRBJ2-3,once,CASSFLQGSGDTQYF,TGTGCCAGCAGCTTTCTACAGGGGTCCGGAGATACGCAGTATTTT
.,TRBV28,TRBJ1-2,.,CASSSPDGYTF,TGTGCCAGCAGTTCTCCCGATGGCTACACCTTC
.,TRBV7-2,TRBJ2-4,.,CASSLVHGIIQYF,TGTGCCAGCAGCTTAGTCCACGGTATAATTCAGTACTTC
TRBD1,TRBV7-2,TRBJ1-2,.,CASSSGTGLQGYTF,TGTGCCAGCAGCTCCGGGACAGGGCTACAGGGCTACACCTTC
.,TRBV20-1,TRBJ1-1,.,CSARKTEEAFF,TGCAGTGCTAGGAAGACAGAGGAAGCTTTCTTT
TRBD2,TRBV6-6,TRBJ2-1,.,CASRRTGLAGRNEQFF,TGTGCCAGCAGAAGAACCGGACTAGCGGGGAGAAATGAGCAGTTCTTC
TRBD2,TRBV6-6,TRBJ2-1,.,CASSHGLAGSEQFF,TGTGCCAGCAGTCACGGACTAGCGGGAAGTGAGCAGTTCTTC
.,TRBV5-1,TRBJ2-5,.,CASSLGERGETQYF,TGCGCCAGCAGCTTGGGGGAGAGGGGGGAGACCCAGTACTTC
.,TRBV28,TRBJ1-1,.,CASTWNTEAFF,TGTGCCAGCACGTGGAACACTGAAGCTTTCTTT
.,TRBV21-1,TRBJ2-7,.,CASRDFRSYEQYF,TGTGCCAGCAGGGACTTCCGCTCCTACGAGCAGTACTTC
.,TRBV27,TRBJ1-2,.,CASSPSPWTRAEANYGYTF,TGTGCCAGCAGTCCGTCCCCCTGGACCAGGGCGGAAGCTAACTATGGCTACACCTTC
TRBD1,TRBV27,TRBJ1-3,.,CASRPTGVGNTIYF,TGTGCCAGCAGGCCTACAGGGGTTGGAAACACCATATATTTT
.,TRBV6-1,TRBJ2-2,.,CASRGAGELFF,TGTGCCAGCAGGGGAGCCGGGGAGCTGTTTTTT
TRBD1,TRBV5-1,TRBJ2-7,.,CASSLNWDRGGEQYF,TGCGCCAGCAGCTTAAACTGGGACAGGGGGGGCGAGCAGTACTTC
.,TRBV5-1,TRBJ2-3,once,CASSLNRVGDTQYF,TGCGCCAGCAGCTTGAACAGGGTGGGTGATACGCAGTATTTT
TRBD2,TRBV9,TRBJ2-7,.,CASSVGLAGGGGDEQYF,TGTGCCAGCAGCGTAGGGCTAGCGGGAGGTGGGGGGGACGAGCAGTACTTC
TRBD1,TRBV6-5,TRBJ1-4,.,CASSLWTGKNEKLFF,TGTGCCAGCAGTTTATGGACAGGGAAGAATGAAAAACTGTTTTTT
.,TRBV10-1,TRBJ2-3,.,CASSEYGGSTDTQYF,TGCGCCAGCAGTGAGTACGGCGGGAGCACAGATACGCAGTATTTT
TRBD2,TRBV28,TRBJ2-1,.,CASSGLRGGRIYNEQFF,TGTGCCAGCAGTGGCTTGAGAGGCGGGAGGATCTACAATGAGCAGTTCTTC
.,TRBV5-4,TRBJ2-4,few,CASSLGFGKNIQYF,TGTGCCAGCAGCTTGGGGTTCGGCAAAAACATTCAGTACTTC
TRBD2,TRBV5-1,TRBJ2-7,few,CASSMGLGGSAAPGEQYF,TGCGCCAGCAGCATGGGTTTGGGCGGGAGCGCGGCCCCGGGGGAGCAGTACTTC
TRBD1,TRBV2,TRBJ1-2,.,CASTNLMTGGNYGYTF,TGTGCCAGCACCAACCTTATGACAGGGGGAAACTATGGCTACACCTTC
TRBD1,TRBV29-1,TRBJ1-5,.,CSVAGGPDQPQHF,TGCAGCGTTGCAGGGGGACCGGATCAGCCCCAGCATTTT
.,TRBV5-4,TRBJ2-1,.,CASSFTGNEQFF,TGTGCCAGCAGCTTCACGGGAAATGAGCAGTTCTTC
TRBD2,TRBV2,TRBJ2-1,.,CATESGLGWGEQFF,TGTGCCACCGAATCAGGACTAGGATGGGGTGAGCAGTTCTTC